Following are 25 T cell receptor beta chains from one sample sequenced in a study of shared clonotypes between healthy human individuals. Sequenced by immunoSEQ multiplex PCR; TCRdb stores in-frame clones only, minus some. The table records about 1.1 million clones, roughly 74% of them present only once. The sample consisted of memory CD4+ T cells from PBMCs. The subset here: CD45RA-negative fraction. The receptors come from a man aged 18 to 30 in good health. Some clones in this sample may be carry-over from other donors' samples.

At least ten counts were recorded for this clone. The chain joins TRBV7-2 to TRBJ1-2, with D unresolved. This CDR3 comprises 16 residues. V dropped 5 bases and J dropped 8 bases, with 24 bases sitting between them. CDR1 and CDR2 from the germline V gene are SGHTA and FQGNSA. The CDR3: CASSPPAGNSFRGYTF. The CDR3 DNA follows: TGTGCCAGCAGCCCCCCGGCGGGCAATTCCTTTCGAGGCTACACCTTC.

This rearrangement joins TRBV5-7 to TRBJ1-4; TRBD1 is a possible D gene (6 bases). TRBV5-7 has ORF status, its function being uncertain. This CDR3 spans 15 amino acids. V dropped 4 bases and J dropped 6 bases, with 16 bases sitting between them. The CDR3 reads CASSPRGGGDEKLFF. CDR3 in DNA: TGTGCCAGCAGCCCGAGGGGGGGTGGTGATGAAAAACTGTTTTTT.

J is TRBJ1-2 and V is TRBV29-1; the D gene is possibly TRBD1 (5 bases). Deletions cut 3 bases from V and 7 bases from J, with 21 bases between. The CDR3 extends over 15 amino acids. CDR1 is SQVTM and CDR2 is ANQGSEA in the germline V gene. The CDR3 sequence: CSVDQMPASGGGYTF. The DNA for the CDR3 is TGCAGCGTTGATCAGATGCCCGCCAGCGGGGGTGGCTACACCTTC.

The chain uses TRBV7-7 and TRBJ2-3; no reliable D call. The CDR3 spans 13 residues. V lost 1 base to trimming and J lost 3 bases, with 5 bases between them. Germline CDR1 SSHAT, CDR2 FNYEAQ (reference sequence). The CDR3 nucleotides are TGTGCCAGCAGCTTAGGGCCTACAGATACGCAGTATTTT. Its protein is CASSLGPTDTQYF.

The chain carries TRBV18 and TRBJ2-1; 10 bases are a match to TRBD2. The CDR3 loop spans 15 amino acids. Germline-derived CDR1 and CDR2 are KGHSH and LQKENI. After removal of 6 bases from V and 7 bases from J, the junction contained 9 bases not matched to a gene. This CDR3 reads CASSPRASGSNEQFF. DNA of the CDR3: TGTGCCAGCTCGCCGCGGGCTAGCGGGAGTAATGAGCAGTTCTTC.

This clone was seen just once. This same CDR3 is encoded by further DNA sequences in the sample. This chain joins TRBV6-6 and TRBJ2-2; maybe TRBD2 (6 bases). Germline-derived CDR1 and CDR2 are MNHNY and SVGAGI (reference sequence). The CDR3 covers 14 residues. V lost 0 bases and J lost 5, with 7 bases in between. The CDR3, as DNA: TGTGCCAGCAGTTACTCCCGGGGGACCGGGGAGCTGTTTTTT. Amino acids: CASSYSRGTGELFF.

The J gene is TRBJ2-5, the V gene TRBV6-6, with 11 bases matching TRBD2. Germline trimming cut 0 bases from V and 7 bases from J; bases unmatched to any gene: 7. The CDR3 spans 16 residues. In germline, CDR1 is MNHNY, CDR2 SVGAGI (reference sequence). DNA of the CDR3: TGTGCCAGCAGTTACTCGGTTACTAGCGGGAGTGGGACCCAGTACTTC. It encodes CASSYSVTSGSGTQYF.

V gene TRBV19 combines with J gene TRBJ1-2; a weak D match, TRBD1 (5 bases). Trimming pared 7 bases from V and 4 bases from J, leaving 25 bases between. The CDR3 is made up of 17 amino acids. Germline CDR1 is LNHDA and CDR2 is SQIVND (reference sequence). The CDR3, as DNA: TGTGCCAGTAAAAGGGTTGGCGGCCCGACAGAATTCTATGGCTACACCTTC. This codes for CASKRVGGPTEFYGYTF.

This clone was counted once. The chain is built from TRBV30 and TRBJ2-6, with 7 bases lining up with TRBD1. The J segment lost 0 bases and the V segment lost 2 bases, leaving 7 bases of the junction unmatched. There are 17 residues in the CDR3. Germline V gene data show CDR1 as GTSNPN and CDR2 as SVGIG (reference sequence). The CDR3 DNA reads TGTGCCTGGAGTAGGGGGACAGCCACCTCTGGGGCCAACGTCCTGACTTTC. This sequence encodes CAWSRGTATSGANVLTF.

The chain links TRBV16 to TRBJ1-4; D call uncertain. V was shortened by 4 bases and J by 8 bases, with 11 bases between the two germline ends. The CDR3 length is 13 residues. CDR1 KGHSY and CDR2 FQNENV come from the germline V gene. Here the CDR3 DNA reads TGTGCCAGCAGCCGCAAACAAGGAGAAAAACTGTTTTTT. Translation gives CASSRKQGEKLFF.

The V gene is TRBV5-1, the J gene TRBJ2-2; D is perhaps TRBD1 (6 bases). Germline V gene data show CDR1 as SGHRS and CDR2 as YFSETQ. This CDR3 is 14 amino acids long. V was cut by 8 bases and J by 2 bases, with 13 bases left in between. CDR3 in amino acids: CASFGQTNTGELFF. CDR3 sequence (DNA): TGCGCCAGTTTTGGACAGACCAACACCGGGGAGCTGTTTTTT. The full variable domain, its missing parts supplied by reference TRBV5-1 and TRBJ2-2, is KAGVTQTPRYLIKTRGQQVTLSCSPISGHRSVSWYQQTPGQGLQFLFEYFSETQRNKGNFPGRFSGRQFSNSRSEMNVSTLELGDSALYLCASFGQTNTGELFFGEGSRLTVL.

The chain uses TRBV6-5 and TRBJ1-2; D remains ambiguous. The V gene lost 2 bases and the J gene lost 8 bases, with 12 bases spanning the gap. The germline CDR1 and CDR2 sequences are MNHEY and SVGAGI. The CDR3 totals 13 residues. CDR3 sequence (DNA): TGTGCCAGCAGTTACAGGTCAGGAGGGGGCTACACCTTC. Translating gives CASSYRSGGGYTF.

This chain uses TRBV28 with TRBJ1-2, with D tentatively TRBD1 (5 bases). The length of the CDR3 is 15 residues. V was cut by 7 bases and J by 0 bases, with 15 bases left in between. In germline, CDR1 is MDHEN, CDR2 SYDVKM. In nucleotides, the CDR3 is TGTGCCAGCAATGGGGGAGGGGTTCCTAACTATGGCTACACCTTC. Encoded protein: CASNGGGVPNYGYTF.

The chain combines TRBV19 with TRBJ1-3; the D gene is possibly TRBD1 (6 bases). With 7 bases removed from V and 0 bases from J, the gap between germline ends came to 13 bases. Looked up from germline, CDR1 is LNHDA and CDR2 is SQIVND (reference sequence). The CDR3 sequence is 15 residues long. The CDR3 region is CASKIRQDSGNTIYF. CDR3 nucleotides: TGTGCCAGTAAAATCCGACAGGACTCTGGAAACACCATATATTTT.

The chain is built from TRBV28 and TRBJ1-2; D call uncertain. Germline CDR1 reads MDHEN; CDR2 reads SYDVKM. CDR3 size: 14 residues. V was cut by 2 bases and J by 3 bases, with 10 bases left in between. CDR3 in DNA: TGTGCCAGCAGTTTAGGCGTCAGTTACTATGGCTACACCTTC. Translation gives CASSLGVSYYGYTF.

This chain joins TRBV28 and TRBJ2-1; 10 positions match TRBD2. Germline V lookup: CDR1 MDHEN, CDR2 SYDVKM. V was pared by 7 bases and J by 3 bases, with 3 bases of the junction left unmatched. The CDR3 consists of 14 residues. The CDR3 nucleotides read TGTGCCAGCAACCTAGCGGGAGTCTACAATGAGCAGTTCTTC. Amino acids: CASNLAGVYNEQFF. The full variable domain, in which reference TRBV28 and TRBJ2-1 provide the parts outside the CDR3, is DVKVTQSSRYLVKRTGEKVFLECVQDMDHENMFWYRQDPGLGLRLIYFSYDVKMKEKGDIPEGYSVSREKKERFSLILESASTNQTSMYLCASNLAGVYNEQFFGPGTRLTVL.

For the CDR3, the DNA is TGTGCCAGCAGCTTAGCGGGACTTAACACAGATACGCAGTATTTT. Translated: CASSLAGLNTDTQYF. The rearrangement joins TRBV7-3 to TRBJ2-3; D perhaps matches TRBD2 (6 bases). V lost 2 bases to trimming and J lost 2 bases, with 11 bases between them. Per germline, CDR1 SGHTA and CDR2 FQGTGA. The CDR3 has 15 amino acids.

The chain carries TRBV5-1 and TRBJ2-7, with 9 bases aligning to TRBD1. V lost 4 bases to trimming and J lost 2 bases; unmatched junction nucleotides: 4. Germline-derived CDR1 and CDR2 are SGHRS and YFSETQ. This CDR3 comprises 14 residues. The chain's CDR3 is CASSTGQGTYEQYF. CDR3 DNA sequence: TGCGCCAGCAGCACGGGACAGGGAACCTACGAGCAGTACTTC.

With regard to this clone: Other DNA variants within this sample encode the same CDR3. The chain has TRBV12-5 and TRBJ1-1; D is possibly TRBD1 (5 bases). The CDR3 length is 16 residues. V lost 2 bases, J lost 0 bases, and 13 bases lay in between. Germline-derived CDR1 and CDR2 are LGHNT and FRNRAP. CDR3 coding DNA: TGTGCTAGTGGTTTGTGGAGGGGAGGGGTGAACACTGAAGCTTTCTTT. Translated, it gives CASGLWRGGVNTEAFF. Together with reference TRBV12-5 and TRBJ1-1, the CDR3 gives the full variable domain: DARVTQTPRHKVTEMGQEVTMRCQPILGHNTVFWYRQTMMQGLELLAYFRNRAPLDDSGMPKDRFSAEMPDATLATLKIQPSEPRDSAVYFCASGLWRGGVNTEAFFGQGTRLTVV.

The CDR3 loop is CASSRRLRNEKLFF. CDR3 nucleotide sequence: TGTGCCAGTAGTAGGAGACTCAGGAATGAAAAACTGTTTTTT. This chain connects TRBV19 to TRBJ1-4, with D unclear. The CDR3 runs 14 residues. Trimming removed 4 bases at V and 5 bases at J, with 11 bases between. Germline loops: CDR1 LNHDA, CDR2 SQIVND (reference sequence).

The CDR3 loop is CASSSLRDRTQPQHF. CDR3 nucleotide sequence: TGTGCCAGCAGTTCCCTCCGGGACAGGACGCAGCCCCAGCATTTT. The gene calls are TRBV6-1 and TRBJ1-5; 8 nucleotides line up with TRBD1. V lost 5 bases, J lost 7 bases, and 10 bases stayed unmatched. CDR1 MNHNS and CDR2 SASEGT come from the germline V gene. This CDR3 contains 15 residues.

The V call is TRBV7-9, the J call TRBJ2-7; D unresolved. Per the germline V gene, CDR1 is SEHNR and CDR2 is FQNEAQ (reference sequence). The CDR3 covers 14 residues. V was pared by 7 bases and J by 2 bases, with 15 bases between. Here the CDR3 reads CASTSLARAYEQYF. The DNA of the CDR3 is TGTGCCAGCACCTCCCTGGCTAGGGCCTACGAGCAGTACTTC.

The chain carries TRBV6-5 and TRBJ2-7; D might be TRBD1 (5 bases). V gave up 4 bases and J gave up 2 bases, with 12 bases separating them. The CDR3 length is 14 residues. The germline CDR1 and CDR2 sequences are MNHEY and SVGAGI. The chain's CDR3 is CASSFPDSTYEQYF. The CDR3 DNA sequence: TGTGCCAGCAGTTTCCCCGACAGCACCTACGAGCAGTACTTC.

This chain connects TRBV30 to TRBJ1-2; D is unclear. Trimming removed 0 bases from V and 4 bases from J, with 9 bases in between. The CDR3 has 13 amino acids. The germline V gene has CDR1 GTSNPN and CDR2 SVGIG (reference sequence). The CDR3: CAWSVSRLYGYTF. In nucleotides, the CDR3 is TGTGCCTGGAGTGTAAGCCGGCTCTATGGCTACACCTTC.

The CDR3 loop reads CSARRLDEQYF. DNA for the CDR3: TGCAGTGCTAGGAGGCTGGACGAGCAGTACTTC. The V gene is TRBV20-1, the J gene TRBJ2-7; the D is unclear. This CDR3 is built from 11 residues. Trimming took off 3 bases at V and 5 bases at J, with 8 bases between the two ends. Germline loops: CDR1 DFQATT, CDR2 SNEGSKA (reference sequence).